Shown below are 20 T cell receptor beta chains from a single sample sequenced in a study of Ad26.COV2.S vaccination and SARS-CoV-2 variants (dated by TCRdb to about 2021). The treatment or condition label here, explained by the study, means: around 19 received Ad26.COV2.S at low or high dose, single or two shots; 5 received placebo; per-sample allocation not given. Repertoires of vaccine and placebo recipients were sequenced from samples taken on day 63 after the first injection. Library preparation was by the immunoSEQ multiplex PCR assay. Held by TCRdb, this immuneACCESS table contains in-frame sequences only and omits some clones. Under half of the omission traces to an unresolved V gene where checked; the cause of the rest is unknown. The sample records approximately 250,000 clones, around 88% of which are singletons. Less than 3.5% of the sample rests with the top ten. This material consisted of peripheral blood, taken in a trial of Ad26.COV2.S vaccine versus placebo. The source is a person between 18 and 59 years old who received the Ad26.COV2.S COVID-19 vaccine or a placebo.

This clone was found once. The genes are TRBV19 and TRBJ2-3; 10 nucleotides match TRBD2. This CDR3 has 17 amino acids. CDR1 and CDR2 (germline): LNHDA, SQIVND (reference sequence). V shed 6 bases, J shed 1 base, and the junction held 10 bases outside the gene matches. In DNA, the CDR3 is TGTGCCAGTAGGAGCCCTCTAGCGGGAGAGCGCACAGATACGCAGTATTTT. This encodes CASRSPLAGERTDTQYF.

The rearrangement links TRBV11-2 to TRBJ1-5, with no clear D. The germline V gene encodes CDR1 SGHAT and CDR2 FQNNGV. V gave up 2 bases and J gave up 4 bases, with 6 bases separating them. This CDR3 is 13 amino acids long. CDR3 nucleotides: TGTGCCAGCAGCTTAAGCCGAAATCAGCCCCAGCATTTT. This codes for CASSLSRNQPQHF.

The rearrangement joins TRBV7-3 to TRBJ1-6; D not resolved. Germline V lookup: CDR1 SGHTA, CDR2 FQGTGA. The CDR3 is 13 amino acids. Deletions cut 4 bases from V and 5 bases from J, with 6 bases between. In DNA form, the CDR3 reads TGTGCCAGCAGCTACCGGAATAATTCACCCCTCCACTTT. It is translated as CASSYRNNSPLHF. The whole variable domain, filled in from reference TRBV7-3 and TRBJ1-6, reads GAGVSQTPSNKVTEKGKYVELRCDPISGHTALYWYRQSLGQGPEFLIYFQGTGAADDSGLPNDRFFAVRPEGSVSTLKIQRTERGDSAVYLCASSYRNNSPLHFGNGTRLTVT.

As concerns this clone: This CDR3 is also generated by other DNA sequences in the sample. This chain connects TRBV5-6 to TRBJ1-1; no reliable D call. V was pared by 4 bases and J by 2 bases, with 3 bases between. This CDR3 spans 11 amino acids. Per germline, CDR1 SGHDT and CDR2 YYEEEE. The CDR3 nucleotides read TGTGCCAGCAGCCTTAACACTGAAGCTTTCTTT. It is translated as CASSLNTEAFF.

The chain links TRBV19 to TRBJ1-5; D unresolved. Deletions cut 5 bases from V and 4 bases from J, with 15 bases between. The CDR3 totals 15 residues. The germline gives CDR1 LNHDA, CDR2 SQIVND (reference sequence). CDR3 amino acids: CASSRRQRENQPQHF. The CDR3 DNA reads TGTGCCAGTAGTCGGCGGCAGAGAGAAAATCAGCCCCAGCATTTT.

This clone was observed a handful of times. CDR3 DNA: TGTGCCAGCAGCCCCCGGACGAGGGGCTCACCCCTCCACTTT. Translated, it gives CASSPRTRGSPLHF. The chain uses TRBV3-1 (or the pseudogene TRBV3-2) and TRBJ1-6; D might be TRBD1 (5 bases). The V end lost 4 bases, the J end lost 10 bases, and 14 bases lay between the germline ends. CDR3 length: 14 amino acids. Germline CDR1 is LGHDT and CDR2 is YNNKEL (reference sequence).

The CDR3 DNA follows: TGTGCCAGCAGGACAGGGGGTCAGCCCCAGCATTTT. This gives the protein CASRTGGQPQHF. This chain links TRBV12-3 or TRBV12-4 with TRBJ1-5, with 9 bases that match TRBD1. The CDR3 has 12 residues. With V trimmed by 6 bases and J by 6 bases, 0 bases remained unmatched.

The chain joins TRBV5-6 to TRBJ2-2; possible D gene TRBD1, 5 bases. Germline V gene data show CDR1 as SGHDT and CDR2 as YYEEEE. Trimming cost V 4 bases and J 0 bases, with 16 bases left between them. The CDR3 totals 17 residues. CDR3: CASSPTMRTTNTGELFF. The CDR3 DNA sequence: TGTGCCAGCAGCCCCACTATGAGGACAACGAACACCGGGGAGCTGTTTTTT.

Here the CDR3 DNA reads TGTGCCAGCAGTCGAGAGCAGTTTGAGACCCAGTACTTC. Residues: CASSREQFETQYF. This chain joins TRBV6-5 and TRBJ2-5; no clear D gene. Germline CDR1 is MNHEY and CDR2 is SVGAGI. The V end lost 5 bases, the J end lost 5 bases, and 12 bases lay between the germline ends. The CDR3 is 13 amino acids.

This clone has just one count. The CDR3 sequence: CASSRGGMNQPQHF. The CDR3 DNA follows: TGTGCCAGCAGCAGGGGGGGCATGAATCAGCCCCAGCATTTT. The V call is TRBV9, the J call TRBJ1-5, with D perhaps matching TRBD1 (6 bases). Germline lookup yields CDR1 SGDLS and CDR2 YYNGEE. The CDR3 has 14 residues. V gave up 4 bases and J gave up 4 bases, with 12 bases separating them.

Here the CDR3 reads CASSPLIEAGGYTF. The CDR3 DNA follows: TGTGCCAGCAGCCCTTTAATTGAGGCTGGTGGCTACACCTTC. This chain uses TRBV28 with TRBJ1-2, with no clear D. The CDR3 runs to 14 residues. The V and J ends lost 6 bases and 7 bases respectively, with 18 bases between them. The germline V gene encodes CDR1 MDHEN and CDR2 SYDVKM.

The chain links TRBV7-3 to TRBJ1-5, with TRBD1 as a possible D gene (6 bases). The length of the CDR3 is 17 residues. Germline V gene data show CDR1 as SGHTA and CDR2 as FQGTGA. Trimming left V 5 bases short and J 4 bases short, with 21 bases between. The CDR3 is CASSPTDSSVDNQPQHF. The CDR3 bases are TGTGCCAGCAGCCCAACGGACAGCTCCGTTGATAATCAGCCCCAGCATTTT.

The genes are TRBV5-6 and TRBJ2-5; possibly TRBD1 for D (6 bases). In germline, CDR1 is SGHDT, CDR2 YYEEEE. Trimming cost V 3 bases and J 2 bases, with 11 bases left between them. The CDR3 spans 14 residues. For the CDR3, the DNA is TGTGCCAGCAGCTCCGGGACAATACAAGAGACCCAGTACTTC. Its protein is CASSSGTIQETQYF. Complete variable domain (other parts from reference TRBV5-6 and TRBJ2-5): DAGVTQSPTHLIKTRGQQVTLRCSPKSGHDTVSWYQQALGQGPQFIFQYYEEEERQRGNFPDRFSGHQFPNYSSELNVNALLLGDSALYLCASSSGTIQETQYFGPGTRLLVL.

A note on this clone: A junction end diverges from the germline sequence, so it may reflect a read error. The V call is TRBV5-8, the J call TRBJ2-3; TRBD2 aligns across 11 bases. Germline V gene sequence: CDR1 SGHTS, CDR2 YDEGEE. The CDR3 extends over 14 amino acids. The CDR3 region has the DNA TGTGCCAGCAGCTCGACGCGACTAGCGGGAACCGAAGAGTTT. Translation: CASSSTRLAGTEEF.

The V call is TRBV6-6, the J call TRBJ1-2, with D possibly being TRBD1 (5 bases). V was clipped by 5 bases and J by 2 bases, with 18 bases between them. The germline V gene has CDR1 MNHNY and CDR2 SVGAGI (reference sequence). The CDR3 has 16 residues. CDR3 bases: TGTGCCAGCAGTGGCCCGACTGGGGGGAGAAACTATGGCTACACCTTC. Amino acids: CASSGPTGGRNYGYTF.

V is TRBV27 and J is TRBJ2-1; 7 nucleotides match TRBD1. There are 16 residues in the CDR3. CDR1 MNHEY and CDR2 SMNVEV come from the germline V gene (reference sequence). Trimming cost V 3 bases and J 4 bases; bases outside gene matches: 9. CDR3 in amino acids: CASSLQGGNLYNEQFF. Written as DNA, the CDR3 is TGTGCCAGCAGTTTGCAAGGGGGCAACCTTTACAATGAGCAGTTCTTC.

The genes are TRBV2 and TRBJ2-7; 11 bases fit TRBD1. Germline V gene data show CDR1 as SNHLY and CDR2 as FYNNEI. Trimming removed 2 bases from V and 4 bases from J; junction bases left unmatched: 7. The CDR3 totals 16 residues. The CDR3 DNA reads TGTGCCAGCAGTGAACAGGGACAGGGGGTGGGGTACGAGCAGTACGTC. As protein: CASSEQGQGVGYEQYV.

This sequence joins TRBV4-3 and TRBJ1-1; D might be TRBD1 (6 bases). The CDR3 contains 13 residues. V was pared by 1 base and J by 10 bases, with 13 bases between. Germline assignment: CDR1 LGHNA and CDR2 YSLEER. CDR3 in DNA: TGCGCCAGCAGCCAAGTCGTAAGGGGGGGAGCTTTCTTT. Translation: CASSQVVRGGAFF.

The gene calls are TRBV4-3 and TRBJ1-5, with TRBD1 as a possible D gene (5 bases). The CDR3 contains 13 residues. V lost 0 bases to trimming and J lost 7 bases, with 7 bases between them. The V gene's germline CDR1 is LGHNA and CDR2 YSLEER. The CDR3 bases are TGCGCCAGCAGCCAAGAAAGGGGACAGCCCCAGCATTTT. Residues: CASSQERGQPQHF.

The chain is built from TRBV6-2 or TRBV6-3 and TRBJ2-3; D is ambiguous. V lost 2 bases and J lost 0, with 9 bases in between. The CDR3 spans 15 residues. Germline V gives CDR1 MNHEY, CDR2 SVGEGT. The CDR3 sequence is CASSYGVTSTDTQYF. For the CDR3, the DNA is TGTGCCAGCAGTTACGGGGTGACGAGCACAGATACGCAGTATTTT.